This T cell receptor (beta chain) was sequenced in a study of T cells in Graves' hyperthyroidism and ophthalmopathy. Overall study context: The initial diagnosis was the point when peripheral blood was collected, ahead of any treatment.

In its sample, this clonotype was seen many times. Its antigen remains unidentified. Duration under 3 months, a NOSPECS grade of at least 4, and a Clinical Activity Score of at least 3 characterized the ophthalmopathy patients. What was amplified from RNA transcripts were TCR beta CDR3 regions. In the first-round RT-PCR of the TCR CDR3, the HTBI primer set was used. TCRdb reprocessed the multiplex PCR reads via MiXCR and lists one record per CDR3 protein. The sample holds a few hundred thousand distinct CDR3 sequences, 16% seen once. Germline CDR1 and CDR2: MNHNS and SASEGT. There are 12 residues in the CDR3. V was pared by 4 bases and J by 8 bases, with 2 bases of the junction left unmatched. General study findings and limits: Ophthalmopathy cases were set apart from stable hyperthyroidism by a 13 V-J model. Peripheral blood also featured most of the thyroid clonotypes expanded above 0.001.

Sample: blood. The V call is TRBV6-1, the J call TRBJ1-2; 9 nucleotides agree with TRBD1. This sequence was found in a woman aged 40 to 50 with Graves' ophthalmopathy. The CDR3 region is CASSGTGDGYTF. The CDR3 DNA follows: TGTGCCAGCAGTGGGACAGGGGACGGCTACACCTTC.